Listed below are T cell receptor beta chains from one sample, sequenced in a study of graft-versus-host responses after intestinal transplantation. Clones were sequenced by immunoSEQ multiplex PCR, and TCRdb holds only the in-frame ones, with some missing. Of roughly 73,000 clones in the sample, more than 75% were seen once. Their specific antigens are unknown. This sample comprised unstimulated CD8+ T cells sorted from spleen or lymph node cells, obtained before transplant. The receptors here all came from a human donor who was the organ donor for an intestinal transplant. The conserved cysteine and the conserved F or W are not part of the CDR3 here.

v_call: TRBV28; j_call: TRBJ1-4; cdr3_aa: ASSSGTGGEANEKLF
v_call: TRBV15; j_call: TRBJ2-2; cdr3_aa: ATSREGGSTGELF
v_call: TRBV27; j_call: TRBJ2-7; cdr3_aa: ASSLPSYEQY
v_call: TRBV2; j_call: TRBJ2-1; cdr3_aa: ASSVLQGEGAYNEQF
v_call: TRBV14; j_call: TRBJ1-3; cdr3_aa: ASSGTFGNTIY
v_call: TRBV6-5; j_call: TRBJ2-3; cdr3_aa: ASSYSIASGTDTQY
v_call: TRBV2; j_call: TRBJ2-7; cdr3_aa: ASSPGRSYEQY
v_call: TRBV6-5; j_call: TRBJ1-5; cdr3_aa: ASSYRLDSNQPQH
v_call: TRBV29-1; j_call: TRBJ2-7; cdr3_aa: SVRHYGVAGEIAYEQY
v_call: TRBV9; j_call: TRBJ1-5; cdr3_aa: ASSASGLNNQPQH
v_call: TRBV7-6; j_call: TRBJ2-5; cdr3_aa: ASSLLVGTGGQETQY
v_call: TRBV6-5; j_call: TRBJ1-6; cdr3_aa: ASSDRGDNSPLH
v_call: TRBV4-1; j_call: TRBJ1-2; cdr3_aa: ASSPRQGISYGYT
v_call: TRBV4-1; j_call: TRBJ2-1; cdr3_aa: ASSQGYAGGPNYNEQF
v_call: TRBV6-6; j_call: TRBJ1-2; cdr3_aa: ASSYSWDITGYT
v_call: TRBV5-6; j_call: TRBJ1-5; cdr3_aa: ASTIGQGSQPQH
v_call: TRBV10-3; j_call: TRBJ2-2; cdr3_aa: AISDRTGGTITGELF
v_call: TRBV5-6; j_call: TRBJ1-5; cdr3_aa: ASSLRTGRQPQH
v_call: TRBV25-1; j_call: TRBJ2-1; cdr3_aa: ASRGKSSYNEQF
v_call: TRBV7-2; j_call: TRBJ2-1; cdr3_aa: ASSSGVASDPPFDEQF
v_call: TRBV4-2; j_call: TRBJ2-2; cdr3_aa: ASSPRDTGELF
v_call: TRBV4-1; j_call: TRBJ2-7; cdr3_aa: ASSPIGSYEQY
v_call: TRBV7-2; j_call: TRBJ2-2; cdr3_aa: ASSLIDNTGELF
v_call: TRBV4-1; j_call: TRBJ2-6; cdr3_aa: ASSQDLGVFSGANVLT
v_call: TRBV19; j_call: TRBJ2-1; cdr3_aa: ASSGGADEQF
v_call: TRBV4-2; j_call: TRBJ2-3; cdr3_aa: ASSQDGQGPDTQY
v_call: TRBV9; j_call: TRBJ2-1; cdr3_aa: ASSVDSGGNNEQF
v_call: TRBV6-4; j_call: TRBJ2-7; cdr3_aa: ASSVVQGSSEQY
v_call: TRBV7-8; j_call: TRBJ1-2; cdr3_aa: ASSPLQGANYGYT
v_call: TRBV5-1; j_call: TRBJ2-1; cdr3_aa: ASSSGIYNEQF
v_call: TRBV15; j_call: TRBJ2-6; cdr3_aa: ATSRESGANVLT
v_call: TRBV7-8; j_call: TRBJ1-5; cdr3_aa: ASSLGDSSNQPQH
v_call: TRBV18; j_call: TRBJ2-2; cdr3_aa: ASSPPGGTRELF
v_call: TRBV12-5; j_call: TRBJ2-1; cdr3_aa: ASGLAYGFSSYNEQF
v_call: TRBV5-1; j_call: TRBJ2-7; cdr3_aa: ASSLVVGGTYEQY
v_call: TRBV19; j_call: TRBJ1-5; cdr3_aa: ASRDYLSLDQPQH
v_call: TRBV5-8; j_call: TRBJ1-2; cdr3_aa: ASSLTNRGPDGYT
v_call: TRBV5-1; j_call: TRBJ2-1; cdr3_aa: ASSWGTSGGSYEQF
v_call: TRBV11-2; j_call: TRBJ2-1; cdr3_aa: ASSIPGLARGEQF
v_call: TRBV28; j_call: TRBJ1-6; cdr3_aa: ASSFGSPSPLH
v_call: TRBV27; j_call: TRBJ2-6; cdr3_aa: ASSTGTSSSGANVLT
v_call: TRBV11-3; j_call: TRBJ2-2; cdr3_aa: ASSPLGGTGELF
v_call: TRBV4-1; j_call: TRBJ2-5; cdr3_aa: ASSQFVASGPETQY
v_call: TRBV9; j_call: TRBJ2-1; cdr3_aa: ASSVGLAALNEQF
v_call: TRBV6-5; j_call: TRBJ2-5; cdr3_aa: ASSYGGGGMETQY
v_call: TRBV30; j_call: TRBJ2-5; cdr3_aa: AWNRISETQY
v_call: TRBV2; j_call: TRBJ2-1; cdr3_aa: ASRGEEQF
v_call: TRBV6-1; j_call: TRBJ1-1; cdr3_aa: ASSPGAEAF
v_call: TRBV2; j_call: TRBJ2-7; cdr3_aa: ASSANRQGATYEQY
v_call: TRBV7-3; j_call: TRBJ2-1; cdr3_aa: ASSLHSVTYNEQF
v_call: TRBV5-1; j_call: TRBJ2-7; cdr3_aa: ASSWDRATPYEQY
v_call: TRBV10-3; j_call: TRBJ2-1; cdr3_aa: AIRTAGEQF
v_call: TRBV9; j_call: TRBJ2-5; cdr3_aa: ASSVFGGGAGETQY
v_call: TRBV7-8; j_call: TRBJ2-7; cdr3_aa: ASSLAVVEGQY
v_call: TRBV28; j_call: TRBJ1-1; cdr3_aa: ASSLPLPTGGPTEAF
v_call: TRBV6-1; j_call: TRBJ2-1; cdr3_aa: ASSLLAATYNEQF
v_call: TRBV6-1; j_call: TRBJ1-3; cdr3_aa: ASSEALGEAAGNTIY
v_call: TRBV5-6; j_call: TRBJ2-7; cdr3_aa: ASSPPDSLIYEQY
v_call: TRBV15; j_call: TRBJ2-1; cdr3_aa: ATSRDTGEGAYNEQF